This TCR beta chain originates from a study of blood T cells in healthy people across ages. This clonotype was observed a few times. Trimming at V came to 1 base and at J to 6 bases, leaving 8 bases not matched to a gene. Germline V gene data show CDR1 as SGHRS and CDR2 as YFSETQ. This CDR3 has 15 residues. Through a sample-barcoded 5' primer and a J-beta primer mix, a second PCR was run for roughly 7 to 11 cycles. TCRdb analysed the 5' RACE reads with MiXCR anew, one entry per CDR3 protein. This sample carries about 930,000 distinct CDR3 sequences, almost 30% of them seen once, and the ten largest clones take roughly a tenth. These sequences were also reported in another study, on T cells of mothers and their children.

The TCR sequence derives from a woman in her forties in good health. The V call is TRBV5-1, the J call TRBJ2-3; the match to TRBD1 covers 7 bases. Sequencing used blood. CDR3 amino acids: CASSLLNRGMDTQYF. The DNA of the CDR3 is TGCGCCAGCAGCTTGTTGAACAGGGGTATGGATACGCAGTATTTT.